This entry lists 16 T cell receptor beta chains sequenced from one sample in a study of blood T cell repertoires in COVID-19. Measured with immunoSEQ multiplex PCR; TCRdb has only the in-frame clones, and not every one. The data show 85,000 to 130,000 clones, 75% to 90% seen once. Material: peripheral blood. These receptors came from a man aged 50 to 60 with acute or convalescent COVID-19.

This chain uses TRBV4-1 with TRBJ2-5; D is ambiguous. V shed 1 base and J shed 4 bases, with 16 bases lying between them. The CDR3 spans 16 residues. Germline V lookup: CDR1 MGHRA, CDR2 YSYEKL. CDR3 in DNA: TGCGCCAGCAGCCAAGGGCAGACTGCCCTTCCAGAGACCCAGTACTTC. Translation gives CASSQGQTALPETQYF.

This chain connects TRBV6-5 to TRBJ2-7; tentative D call: TRBD2 (5 bases). The CDR3 has 15 residues. Trimming pared 0 bases from V and 2 bases from J, leaving 11 bases between. Germline V gene data show CDR1 as MNHEY and CDR2 as SVGAGI. The CDR3 region has the DNA TGTGCCAGCAGTTACTCGCGAGCGGCGACCTACGAGCAGTACTTC. This encodes CASSYSRAATYEQYF.

V is TRBV5-1 and J is TRBJ1-6; the D is unclear. V was clipped by 0 bases and J by 2 bases, with 6 bases between them. CDR1 and CDR2 from the germline V gene are SGHRS and YFSETQ. The CDR3 has 15 residues. In DNA form, the CDR3 reads TGCGCCAGCAGCTTGGGGGCTACCTATAATTCACCCCTCCACTTT. As protein: CASSLGATYNSPLHF.

This clone was seen more than once but under ten times. The genes are TRBV5-1 and TRBJ1-2; 9 positions agree with TRBD1. Per the germline V gene, CDR1 is SGHRS and CDR2 is YFSETQ. The CDR3 length is 15 residues. The J segment lost 8 bases and the V segment lost 1 base, leaving 9 bases of the junction unmatched. The CDR3 sequence is CASSLPGQGTQGYTF. The CDR3 DNA is TGCGCCAGCAGCTTGCCAGGACAGGGGACACAGGGCTACACCTTC.

This clone has a handful of counts. The V gene is TRBV5-4, the J gene TRBJ2-5, with unresolved D. CDR1 and CDR2 (germline): SGHNT, YYREEE (reference sequence). The V end lost 1 base, the J end lost 5 bases, and 3 bases lay between the germline ends. This CDR3 region has 11 residues. CDR3 sequence (DNA): TGTGCCAGCAGCTTGACTGAGACCCAGTACTTC. Translated, it gives CASSLTETQYF.

CDR3 nucleotide sequence: TGTGCCAGCAGCGTAGACAGGGGTAATGAAAAACTGTTTTTT. This gives the protein CASSVDRGNEKLFF. V gene TRBV9 combines with J gene TRBJ1-4, with TRBD1 identical over 7 bases. The CDR3 runs to 14 residues. The V gene end was trimmed by 0 bases and the J gene end by 4 bases; junction bases not matched to a gene: 0. In germline, CDR1 is SGDLS, CDR2 YYNGEE.

This chain uses TRBV4-1 with TRBJ2-1; 9 positions agree with TRBD1. This CDR3 has 15 amino acids. Germline trimming cut 0 bases from V and 16 bases from J; bases unmatched to any gene: 13. Germline CDR1 and CDR2: MGHRA and YSYEKL. CDR3 in DNA: TGCGCCAGCAGCCAAGATTTGCGAACCGGGACAGGGAACTTCTTC. As protein: CASSQDLRTGTGNFF.

This chain connects TRBV30 to TRBJ1-1, with TRBD1 as a possible D gene (6 bases). Trimming removed 5 bases at V and 1 base at J, with 14 bases between. CDR1 and CDR2 (germline): GTSNPN, SVGIG (reference sequence). CDR3 length equals 14 residues. The CDR3 sequence: CAWARGGTNTEAFF. The CDR3 coding sequence is TGTGCCTGGGCAAGAGGGGGAACGAACACTGAAGCTTTCTTT.

The rearrangement links TRBV28 to TRBJ1-2; 7 nucleotides line up with TRBD1. Losses at the gene ends were 5 bases for V and 2 bases for J; bases not matched to a gene: 5. The CDR3 contains 14 residues. Germline V CDR1 and CDR2: MDHEN, SYDVKM. The CDR3 DNA reads TGTGCCAGCAGTCCCGGGACAGCGAACTATGGCTACACCTTC. Translating it yields CASSPGTANYGYTF.

The chain uses TRBV5-1 and TRBJ2-7; a weak D match, TRBD2 (6 bases). The CDR3 runs to 13 residues. V lost 2 bases to trimming and J lost 5 bases, with 11 bases between them. Germline-derived CDR1 and CDR2 are SGHRS and YFSETQ. The CDR3 spells CASSFRGGHEQYF. DNA of the CDR3: TGCGCCAGCAGCTTTCGGGGAGGCCACGAGCAGTACTTC. The whole variable domain, filled in from reference TRBV5-1 and TRBJ2-7, reads KAGVTQTPRYLIKTRGQQVTLSCSPISGHRSVSWYQQTPGQGLQFLFEYFSETQRNKGNFPGRFSGRQFSNSRSEMNVSTLELGDSALYLCASSFRGGHEQYFGPGTRLTVT.

The chain has TRBV2 and TRBJ1-2; tentatively, D is TRBD1 (6 bases). The germline gives CDR1 SNHLY, CDR2 FYNNEI. This CDR3 spans 15 amino acids. Trimming removed 6 bases from V and 2 bases from J, with 16 bases in between. CDR3 coding DNA: TGTGCCAGCAGCCCTTGGACAGATACGAACTATGGCTACACCTTC. Protein sequence: CASSPWTDTNYGYTF.

This chain joins TRBV28 and TRBJ1-2, with TRBD1 as a possible D gene (5 bases). This CDR3 has 14 amino acids. The germline V gene has CDR1 MDHEN and CDR2 SYDVKM. V gave up 7 bases and J gave up 4 bases, with 16 bases separating them. The CDR3 loop is CASITRGAGYGYTF. The CDR3 nucleotides are TGTGCCAGCATCACGCGGGGCGCTGGCTATGGCTACACCTTC.

V and J are TRBV7-9 and TRBJ2-3; 12 bases agree with TRBD2. Germline V gene data show CDR1 as SEHNR and CDR2 as FQNEAQ (reference sequence). The CDR3 extends over 15 amino acids. Trimming cost V 3 bases and J 4 bases; bases outside gene matches: 2. In DNA, the CDR3 is TGTGCCAGCAGCTTCCTAGCGGGAGGGGCAGATACGCAGTATTTT. This sequence encodes CASSFLAGGADTQYF.

Here the CDR3 reads CASSLQDRVFGYTF. CDR3 DNA: TGCGCCAGCAGCTTGCAGGACAGGGTCTTTGGCTACACCTTC. V is TRBV5-1 and J is TRBJ1-2; 8 bases map to TRBD1. V gave up 1 base and J gave up 7 bases; unmatched junction bases: 6. The CDR3 runs 14 residues. Per germline, CDR1 SGHRS and CDR2 YFSETQ.

The chain uses TRBV5-1 and TRBJ1-2; TRBD1 agrees at 8 bases. With 3 bases clipped from V and 0 bases from J, the junction kept 13 bases outside the gene matches. There are 18 residues in the CDR3. From germline, CDR1 is SGHRS and CDR2 YFSETQ. The CDR3 reads CASSSDRAITGANYGYTF. CDR3 DNA sequence: TGCGCCAGCAGCTCGGACAGGGCCATAACTGGGGCTAACTATGGCTACACCTTC.

This clone was counted a few times. The V call is TRBV2, the J call TRBJ2-5; 7 nucleotides line up with TRBD1. Germline values: CDR1 SNHLY, CDR2 FYNNEI. The CDR3 covers 15 residues. The V gene end was trimmed by 1 base and the J gene end by 2 bases; junction bases not matched to a gene: 4. CDR3 nucleotide sequence: TGTGCCAGCAGTGAAGGCGGCAGGGGGCAAGAGACCCAGTACTTC. Amino acid sequence: CASSEGGRGQETQYF.